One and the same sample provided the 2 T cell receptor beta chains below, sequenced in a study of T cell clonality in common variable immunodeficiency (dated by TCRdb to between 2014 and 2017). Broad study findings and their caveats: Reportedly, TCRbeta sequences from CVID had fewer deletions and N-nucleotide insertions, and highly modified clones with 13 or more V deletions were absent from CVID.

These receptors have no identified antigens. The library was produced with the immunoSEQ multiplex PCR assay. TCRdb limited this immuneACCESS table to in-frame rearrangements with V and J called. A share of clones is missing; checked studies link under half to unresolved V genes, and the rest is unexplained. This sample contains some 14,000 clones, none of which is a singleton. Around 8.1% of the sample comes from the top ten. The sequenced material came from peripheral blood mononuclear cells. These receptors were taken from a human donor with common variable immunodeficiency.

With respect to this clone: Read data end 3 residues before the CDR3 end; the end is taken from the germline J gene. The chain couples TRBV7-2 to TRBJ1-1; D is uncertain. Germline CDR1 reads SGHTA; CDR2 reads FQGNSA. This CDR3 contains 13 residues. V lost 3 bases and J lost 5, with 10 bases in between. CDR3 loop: CASSFSPYTEAFF. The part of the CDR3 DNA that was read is TGTGCCAGCAGCTTTAGCCCGTATACTGAA.

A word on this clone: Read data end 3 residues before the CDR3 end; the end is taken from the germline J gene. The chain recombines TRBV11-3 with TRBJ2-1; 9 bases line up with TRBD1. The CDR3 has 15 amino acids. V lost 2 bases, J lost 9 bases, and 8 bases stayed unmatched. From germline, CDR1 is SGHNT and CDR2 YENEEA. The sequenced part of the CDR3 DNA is TGTGCCAGCAGCTTAACAATGGGACAGGGTGGTGAG. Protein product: CASSLTMGQGGE. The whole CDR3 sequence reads CASSLTMGQGGEQFF.